This TCR beta chain was recovered during a study of CD8 T cells in ankylosing spondylitis. MiXCR was run by TCRdb on the 5' RACE reads, yielding one entry per CDR3 protein. The table shows around 180,000 distinct CDR3 sequences, with under 15% occurring only once. Sequencing was carried out using blood, either unsorted or a sorted T cell fraction (not recorded which). The receptor was derived from a female donor with ankylosing spondylitis or in good health (not recorded which).

The CDR3 loop is CASSLDGTWDTQYF. CDR3 bases: TGTGCCAGCAGCTTAGACGGAACTTGGGATACGCAGTATTTT. The chain combines TRBV7-9 with TRBJ2-3; D is undetermined. With 1 base removed from V and 6 bases from J, the gap between germline ends came to 11 bases. The CDR3 length is 14 residues. The germline V gene has CDR1 SEHNR and CDR2 FQNEAQ (reference sequence).